Below, 14 T cell receptor beta chains from the same sample are listed, as sequenced in a study of T cells in Graves' hyperthyroidism and ophthalmopathy. TCR beta CDR3 regions were amplified from RNA. When the TCR CDR3 underwent first-round RT-PCR, the HTBI primer set was used. MiXCR, run by TCRdb on the multiplex PCR reads, gives a single entry per CDR3 protein. Among about 700,000 distinct CDR3 sequences listed, around 15% were seen once. Sequenced input: blood. The receptors were sampled from a woman younger than 30 with Graves' hyperthyroidism.

V and J are TRBV27 and TRBJ2-2; no clear D. Trimming took 0 bases from V and 5 from J, leaving 10 bases between them. This CDR3 has 15 amino acids. The germline V gene has CDR1 MNHEY and CDR2 SMNVEV (reference sequence). This CDR3 reads CASSLSSFVTGELFF. The CDR3 nucleotides read TGTGCCAGCAGTTTATCGAGTTTTGTTACCGGGGAGCTGTTTTTT.

This clonotype was seen ten or more times. V is TRBV18 and J is TRBJ2-4, with D perhaps TRBD1 or TRBD2 (5 bases each). The CDR3 spans 12 residues. V lost 2 bases, J lost 6 bases, and 5 bases lay in between. Looked up from germline, CDR1 is KGHSH and CDR2 is LQKENI. CDR3 nucleotides: TGTGCCAGCTCACCAGGGGGAAACATTCAGTACTTC. Protein product: CASSPGGNIQYF.

This clonotype has a count of ten or more. The chain has TRBV28 and TRBJ2-6; no clear D. V was clipped by 8 bases and J by 0 bases, with 8 bases between them. CDR3 length equals 14 residues. CDR1 and CDR2 from the germline V gene are MDHEN and SYDVKM. CDR3 sequence (DNA): TGTGCCAGCTCAGAAGCCTCTGGGGCCAACGTCCTGACTTTC. Translation: CASSEASGANVLTF.

This clonotype was recorded many times. The genes are TRBV20-1 and TRBJ2-7; 7 nucleotides agree with TRBD2. V was pared by 2 bases and J by 5 bases, with 12 bases of the junction left unmatched. The CDR3 consists of 15 residues. From germline, CDR1 is DFQATT and CDR2 SNEGSKA (reference sequence). CDR3 DNA sequence: TGCAGTGCTAGACAAGCCCGGGAGGTTGCCCACGAGCAGTACTTC. Residues: CSARQAREVAHEQYF.

The CDR3 DNA reads as TGTGCCAGCAGCTTTCACGCGCTAGCGGCGAACACCGGGGAGCTGTTTTTT. Translated, it gives CASSFHALAANTGELFF. The rearrangement joins TRBV7-2 to TRBJ2-2; 7 nucleotides match TRBD2. J lost 0 bases, V lost 3 bases, and 7 bases had no gene match. The CDR3 spans 17 residues. Germline CDR1 SGHTA, CDR2 FQGNSA. Looking up the rest from reference TRBV7-2 and TRBJ2-2 gives the full variable domain: GAGVSQSPSNKVTEKGKDVELRCDPISGHTALYWYRQSLGQGLEFLIYFQGNSAPDKSGLPSDRFSAERTGGSVSTLTIQRTQQEDSAVYLCASSFHALAANTGELFFGEGSRLTVL.

This clonotype was seen a handful of times. The rearrangement uses TRBV12-3 or TRBV12-4 and TRBJ2-1; D uncertain. The germline V and J ends were trimmed by 3 bases and 12 bases, with 18 bases remaining between them. This CDR3 is built from 14 residues. The CDR3 reads CASSLNRHGPAQFF. CDR3 in DNA: TGTGCCAGCAGTTTGAATAGACACGGCCCAGCGCAGTTCTTC.

This clonotype was detected many times. The chain links TRBV2 to TRBJ2-3; 9 nucleotides match TRBD1. With V trimmed by 6 bases and J by 6 bases, 13 bases remained unmatched. In germline, CDR1 is SNHLY, CDR2 FYNNEI. The CDR3 is 16 residues long. This chain's CDR3 is CASSFRDRESVDTQYF. CDR3 coding DNA: TGTGCCAGCAGCTTCCGGGACAGGGAATCCGTGGATACGCAGTATTTT.

This clonotype has at least ten counts. This rearrangement joins TRBV28 to TRBJ2-7; 7 positions agree with TRBD1. CDR1 is MDHEN, CDR2 SYDVKM, per germline. The trim removed 7 bases at V and 1 base at J, leaving 7 bases unmatched. The CDR3 runs 14 residues. Written as DNA, the CDR3 is TGTGCCAGCATCAACCGGGACAGTTCCTACGAGCAGTACTTC. This codes for CASINRDSSYEQYF.

The sample holds many counts of this clonotype. CDR3 coding DNA: TGTGCCTGGAGCAGGGACCTCTGGTGGGACCACAATGAGCAGTTCTTC. This gives the protein CAWSRDLWWDHNEQFF. V gene TRBV30 combines with J gene TRBJ2-1, with D perhaps matching TRBD1 or TRBD2 (5 bases each). V was clipped by 3 bases and J by 5 bases, with 20 bases between them. This CDR3 has 16 residues. CDR1 is GTSNPN and CDR2 is SVGIG in the germline V gene (reference sequence).

CDR3 DNA sequence: TGTGCCAGCCGCCCGAGTGGCCCACACGAGCAGTACTTC. Protein sequence: CASRPSGPHEQYF. This chain connects TRBV7-2 to TRBJ2-7; D gene uncertain. The CDR3 has 13 amino acids. Trimming removed 8 bases from V and 5 bases from J, with 16 bases in between. CDR1 is SGHTA and CDR2 is FQGNSA in the germline V gene.

A few counts support this clonotype. The V and J genes are TRBV4-2 and TRBJ2-1, with TRBD2 identical over 9 bases. There are 17 residues in the CDR3. V was clipped by 0 bases and J by 6 bases; unmatched bases: 9. Germline V gene lookup returns CDR1 LGHNA and CDR2 YNFKEQ. The CDR3 DNA follows: TGTGCCAGCAGCCAAGAGTGGGCTAGCGGGATGTCCAATGAGCAGTTCTTC. It codes for CASSQEWASGMSNEQFF.

In this sample, this clonotype turned up many times. V gene TRBV6-1 combines with J gene TRBJ2-2, with no clear D. This CDR3 has 12 amino acids. The ends were cut back, 6 bases at V and 4 bases at J, with 6 bases in the middle. In germline, CDR1 is MNHNS, CDR2 SASEGT. CDR3 DNA sequence: TGTGCCAGCAGGGTCGGCACCGGGGAGCTGTTTTTT. Amino acids: CASRVGTGELFF.

The chain is built from TRBV12-3 or TRBV12-4 and TRBJ2-1; 10 positions match TRBD2. The trim removed 6 bases at V and 4 bases at J, leaving 6 bases unmatched. The CDR3 contains 15 residues. This CDR3 reads CASRSSGSLYNEQFF. The CDR3 bases are TGTGCCAGCAGGTCTAGCGGGAGCCTTTACAATGAGCAGTTCTTC.

This clonotype was counted at least ten times. The chain employs TRBV3-1 and TRBJ1-1, with 7 bases aligning to TRBD1. The CDR3 covers 16 residues. The ends lost 4 bases at V and 2 bases at J; junction bases unmatched: 10. CDR1 and CDR2 from the germline V gene are LGHDT and YNNKEL (reference sequence). The CDR3 nucleotides read TGTGCCAGCAGCCCTCAGGGGGTAGGATCCAACACTGAAGCTTTCTTT. It yields the protein CASSPQGVGSNTEAFF.